These T cell receptor beta chains were read from a single sample in a study of T cell responses to AZD1222 COVID-19 vaccine. This table comes from immunoSEQ multiplex PCR, and its TCRdb copy is limited to in-frame clones, with some not included. Found here are roughly 120,000 clones, about 92% of them singletons; the top ten hold 14%. The starting material was peripheral blood, obtained on day 0 of AZD1222 vaccination. The receptors here all came from an adult in good health. Each CDR3 is given with its conserved first and last residue.

J gene | V gene | CDR3 protein
TRBJ1-1 | TRBV6-5 | CASSYGGETEAFF
TRBJ2-3 | TRBV2 | CASSGFNAGATDTQYF
TRBJ1-1 | TRBV2 | CASRERTGNLMDTEAFF
TRBJ2-5 | TRBV7-6 | CASSLAPGQGVQETQYF
TRBJ1-2 | TRBV5-5 | CASSPFDTNPNYGYTF
TRBJ2-1 | TRBV9 | CASSVGTGVFYNEQFF
TRBJ2-1 | TRBV4-1 | CASSPYPLAGEYNEQFF
TRBJ1-2 | TRBV28 | CASKSPSYDYGYTF
TRBJ1-4 | TRBV30 | CAWSTKMRTTNEKLFF
TRBJ2-7 | TRBV7-7 | CASSLFPGSSYEQYF
TRBJ2-1 | TRBV24-1 | CATAGGNYNEQFF
TRBJ1-5 | TRBV18 | CASSPRTGLNQPQHF
TRBJ2-5 | TRBV15 | CATSRHGEETQYF
TRBJ2-7 | TRBV18 | CASSPGLAGVESYEQYF